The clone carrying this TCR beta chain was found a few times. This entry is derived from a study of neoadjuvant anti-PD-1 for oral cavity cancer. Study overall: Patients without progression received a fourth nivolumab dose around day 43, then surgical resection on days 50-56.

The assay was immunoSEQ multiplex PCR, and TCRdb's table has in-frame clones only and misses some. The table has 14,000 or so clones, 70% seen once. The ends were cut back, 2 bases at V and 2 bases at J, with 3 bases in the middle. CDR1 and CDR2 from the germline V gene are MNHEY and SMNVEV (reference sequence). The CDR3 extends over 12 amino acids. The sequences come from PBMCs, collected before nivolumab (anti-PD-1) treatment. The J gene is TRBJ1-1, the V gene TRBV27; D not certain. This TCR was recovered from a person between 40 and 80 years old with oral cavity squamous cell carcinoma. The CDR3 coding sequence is TGTGCCAGCAGTTTAACCAACACTGAAGCTTTCTTT. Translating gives CASSLTNTEAFF.